This T cell receptor beta chain was retrieved from a study of spatial heterogeneity in lung cancer. The wider study: Consistently, beta-chain sequences turned up in larger numbers than alpha-chain sequences did. Unique TCR and UMI combinations averaged more than ten appearances each in raw reads. Study results and caveats: Tumor TCRs that were ubiquitous and expanded showed up in blood more at resection than follow-up.

Unique molecular identifiers, one per molecule, were present on every TCR cDNA molecule. TCRdb independently ran MiXCR on the 5' RACE reads; one entry per CDR3 protein. The sample contains about 38,000 distinct CDR3 sequences, 6.5% to 9.5% of which appear only once. Trimming shortened V by 5 bases and J by 4 bases, and 12 bases separated the two germline ends. Germline CDR1 and CDR2: SGHTA and FQGNSA. This CDR3 spans 14 amino acids. Time point given: sample taken at primary tumor resection. Without sorting, whole RNA was sequenced from tumor, nontumor lung or frozen PBMC. This clonotype showed up many times. The antigen remains undetermined.

This TCR came from a male donor with early-stage non-small cell lung cancer. The chain recombines TRBV7-2 with TRBJ2-1, with D possibly being TRBD1 or TRBD2 (5 bases each). The material sequenced was PBMCs, taken at surgery. The CDR3 region is CASSVPGPYNEQFF. CDR3 in DNA: TGTGCCAGCAGCGTACCGGGGCCTTACAATGAGCAGTTCTTC.